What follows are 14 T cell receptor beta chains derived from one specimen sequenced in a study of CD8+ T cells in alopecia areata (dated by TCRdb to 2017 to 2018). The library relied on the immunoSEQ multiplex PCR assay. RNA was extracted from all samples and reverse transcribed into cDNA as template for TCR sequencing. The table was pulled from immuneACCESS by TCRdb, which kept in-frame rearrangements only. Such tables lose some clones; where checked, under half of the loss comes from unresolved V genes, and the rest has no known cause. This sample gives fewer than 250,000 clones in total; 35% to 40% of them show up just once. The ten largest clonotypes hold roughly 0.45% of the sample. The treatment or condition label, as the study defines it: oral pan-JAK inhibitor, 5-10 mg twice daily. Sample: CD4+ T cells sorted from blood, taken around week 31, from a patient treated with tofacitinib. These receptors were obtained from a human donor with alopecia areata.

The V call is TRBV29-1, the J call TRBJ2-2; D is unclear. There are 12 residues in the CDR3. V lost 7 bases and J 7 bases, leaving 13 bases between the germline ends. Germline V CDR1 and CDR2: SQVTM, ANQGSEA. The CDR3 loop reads CSAAAIGGELFF. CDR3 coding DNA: TGCAGCGCCGCGGCAATCGGCGGGGAGCTGTTTTTT.

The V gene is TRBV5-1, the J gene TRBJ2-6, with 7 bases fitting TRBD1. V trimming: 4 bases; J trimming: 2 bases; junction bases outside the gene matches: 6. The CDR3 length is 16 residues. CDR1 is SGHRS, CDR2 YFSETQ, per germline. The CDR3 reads CASSVIGGAGANVLTF. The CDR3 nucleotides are TGCGCCAGCAGCGTAATAGGGGGCGCTGGGGCCAACGTCCTGACTTTC.

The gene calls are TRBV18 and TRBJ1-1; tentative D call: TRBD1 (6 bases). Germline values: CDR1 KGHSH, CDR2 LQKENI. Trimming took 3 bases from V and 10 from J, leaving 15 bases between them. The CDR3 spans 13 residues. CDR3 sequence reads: CASSPGDNPSAFF. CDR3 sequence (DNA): TGTGCCAGCTCACCGGGGGACAACCCTTCAGCTTTCTTT.

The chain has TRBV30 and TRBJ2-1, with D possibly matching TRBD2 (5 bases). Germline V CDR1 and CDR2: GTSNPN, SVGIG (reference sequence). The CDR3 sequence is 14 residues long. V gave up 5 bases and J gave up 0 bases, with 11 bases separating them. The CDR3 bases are TGTGCCTGGTTGCGGGTGAGCTCCTACAATGAGCAGTTCTTC. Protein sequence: CAWLRVSSYNEQFF.

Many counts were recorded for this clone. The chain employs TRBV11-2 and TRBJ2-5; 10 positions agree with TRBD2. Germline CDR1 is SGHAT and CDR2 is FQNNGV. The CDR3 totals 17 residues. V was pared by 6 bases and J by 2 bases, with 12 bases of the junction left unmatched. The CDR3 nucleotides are TGTGCCAGCAGGCCCGGGACTAGCGCAATTCTTCAAGAGACCCAGTACTTC. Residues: CASRPGTSAILQETQYF.

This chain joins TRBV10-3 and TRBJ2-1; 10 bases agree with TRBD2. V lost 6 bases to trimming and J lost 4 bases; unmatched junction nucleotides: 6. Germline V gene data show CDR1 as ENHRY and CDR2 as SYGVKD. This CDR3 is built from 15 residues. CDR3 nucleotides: TGTGCCATCAGCTCTAGCGGGAGTGGGTACAATGAGCAGTTCTTC. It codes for CAISSSGSGYNEQFF.

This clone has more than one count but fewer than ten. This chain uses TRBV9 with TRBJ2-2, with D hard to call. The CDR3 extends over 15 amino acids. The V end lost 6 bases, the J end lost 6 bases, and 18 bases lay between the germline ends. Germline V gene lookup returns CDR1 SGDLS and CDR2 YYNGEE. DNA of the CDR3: TGTGCCAGCACCCTCGGGCTTTCCTCGGCCGGGGAGCTGTTTTTT. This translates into CASTLGLSSAGELFF.

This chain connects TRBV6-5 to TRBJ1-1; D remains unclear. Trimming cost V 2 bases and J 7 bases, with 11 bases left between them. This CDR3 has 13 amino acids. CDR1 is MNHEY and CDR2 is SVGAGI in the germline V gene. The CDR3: CASSYLRLGEAFF. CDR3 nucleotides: TGTGCCAGCAGTTACCTGAGGCTTGGTGAAGCTTTCTTT.

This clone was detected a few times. In DNA, the CDR3 is TGTGCCAGCAGGGGACTAGCGGGAACAGAGACCCAGTACTTC. Translating it yields CASRGLAGTETQYF. The rearrangement joins TRBV27 to TRBJ2-5; 13 bases map to TRBD2. CDR3 length equals 14 residues. The V gene end was trimmed by 6 bases and the J gene end by 4 bases; junction bases not matched to a gene: 2. CDR1 MNHEY and CDR2 SMNVEV come from the germline V gene (reference sequence).

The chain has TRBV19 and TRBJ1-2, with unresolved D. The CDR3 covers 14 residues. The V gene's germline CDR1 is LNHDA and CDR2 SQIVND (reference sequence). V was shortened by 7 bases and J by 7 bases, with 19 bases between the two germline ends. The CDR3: CASTRGRTPVGYTF. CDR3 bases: TGTGCCAGTACCCGAGGACGGACTCCGGTTGGCTACACCTTC.

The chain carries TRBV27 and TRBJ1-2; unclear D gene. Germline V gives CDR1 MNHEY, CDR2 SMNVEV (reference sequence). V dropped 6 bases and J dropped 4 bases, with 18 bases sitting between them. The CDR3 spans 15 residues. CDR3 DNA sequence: TGTGCCAGCAGCCCCGACTATGGTGATTTCTATGGCTACACCTTC. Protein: CASSPDYGDFYGYTF.

The CDR3 is CASSFDGFYGYTF. The CDR3 DNA is TGTGCCAGCAGCTTTGACGGATTCTATGGCTACACCTTC. The V call is TRBV14, the J call TRBJ1-2; D call uncertain. Deletions cut 5 bases from V and 4 bases from J, with 11 bases between. The CDR3 runs to 13 residues. Germline CDR1 and CDR2: SGHDN and FVKESK.

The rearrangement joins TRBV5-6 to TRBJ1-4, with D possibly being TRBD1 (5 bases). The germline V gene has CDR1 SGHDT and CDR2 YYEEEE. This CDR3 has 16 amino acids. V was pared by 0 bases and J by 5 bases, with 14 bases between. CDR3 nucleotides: TGTGCCAGCAGCTTGGCCAGGGCGAGAAAGAATGAAAAACTGTTTTTT. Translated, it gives CASSLARARKNEKLFF.

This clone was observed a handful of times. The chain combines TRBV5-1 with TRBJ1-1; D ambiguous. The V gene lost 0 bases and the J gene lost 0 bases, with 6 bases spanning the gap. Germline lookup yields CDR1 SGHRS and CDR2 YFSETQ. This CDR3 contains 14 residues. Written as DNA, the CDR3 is TGCGCCAGCAGCTTGGCGGATTTGAACACTGAAGCTTTCTTT. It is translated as CASSLADLNTEAFF.